The 13 T cell receptor beta chains reported below all come from one sample, sequenced in a study of cytomegalovirus exposure and HLA in healthy donors. The PCR contained 60 Vbeta and 13 Jbeta primers. The protocol was immunoSEQ multiplex PCR, while the TCRdb copy is restricted to in-frame clones and leaves out a portion. The sample comprises roughly 100,000 clones, over 12% of which are singletons, and more than 0.8% rests with the top ten. The sample taken for sequencing was PBMCs. The source of these receptors is a female donor in good health and CMV-seronegative.

The chain is built from TRBV6-4 and TRBJ1-2; 9 nucleotides line up with TRBD1. From germline, CDR1 is MRHNA and CDR2 SNTAGT. With V trimmed by 3 bases and J by 4 bases, 0 bases remained unmatched. There are 13 residues in the CDR3. DNA for the CDR3: TGTGCCAGCAGTGAGACAGGGGGCTATGGCTACACCTTC. As protein: CASSETGGYGYTF.

The chain uses TRBV7-9 and TRBJ2-7, with D possibly matching TRBD1 (6 bases). The germline V gene encodes CDR1 SEHNR and CDR2 FQNEAQ (reference sequence). The CDR3 extends over 13 amino acids. The V and J ends lost 4 bases and 3 bases respectively, with 10 bases between them. The CDR3 here is CASSSTGYYEQYF. The CDR3, as DNA: TGTGCCAGCAGCTCGACAGGTTACTACGAGCAGTACTTC.

This clone was observed a few times. This sequence joins TRBV7-9 and TRBJ2-2, with TRBD1 matching 11 bases. Trimming at V came to 3 bases and at J to 0 bases, leaving 0 bases not matched to a gene. Looked up from germline, CDR1 is SEHNR and CDR2 is FQNEAQ (reference sequence). The CDR3 is made up of 16 amino acids. CDR3 in amino acids: CASSLGQGANTGELFF. The CDR3 DNA sequence: TGTGCCAGCAGCTTGGGACAGGGGGCGAACACCGGGGAGCTGTTTTTT. Together with reference TRBV7-9 and TRBJ2-2, the CDR3 gives the full variable domain: DTGVSQNPRHKITKRGQNVTFRCDPISEHNRLYWYRQTLGQGPEFLTYFQNEAQLEKSRLLSDRFSAERPKGSFSTLEIQRTEQGDSAMYLCASSLGQGANTGELFFGEGSRLTVL.

The rearrangement uses TRBV29-1 and TRBJ1-4; no clear D. The CDR3 is 11 residues long. Germline-derived CDR1 and CDR2 are SQVTM and ANQGSEA. Trimming pared 8 bases from V and 8 bases from J, leaving 12 bases between. CDR3 DNA: TGCAGCTTCAGAACGCGGGAAAAACTGTTTTTT. Its translation: CSFRTREKLFF.

The genes are TRBV28 and TRBJ1-1; D might be TRBD1 (5 bases). Trimming pared 6 bases from V and 9 bases from J, leaving 11 bases between. This CDR3 has 11 residues. In germline, CDR1 is MDHEN, CDR2 SYDVKM. CDR3 sequence reads: CASRDRQQAFF. The CDR3 nucleotides are TGTGCCAGCAGAGACAGACAGCAAGCTTTCTTT.

This clone appeared a few times. The chain is built from TRBV18 and TRBJ1-2; D is perhaps TRBD1 (6 bases). The V and J ends lost 5 bases and 8 bases respectively, with 21 bases between them. Germline V gene lookup returns CDR1 KGHSH and CDR2 LQKENI. The CDR3 has 15 residues. The CDR3 here is CASSSLLTGGEGYTF. Written as DNA, the CDR3 is TGTGCCAGCTCATCACTCCTGACGGGGGGCGAGGGCTACACCTTC.

In regard to this clone: Distinct nucleotide sequences in the sample also encode this CDR3. The genes are TRBV4-3 and TRBJ2-7; 7 bases fit TRBD2. Germline V gene lookup returns CDR1 LGHNA and CDR2 YSLEER. The CDR3 is made up of 13 amino acids. Trimming at V came to 3 bases and at J to 1 base, leaving 0 bases not matched to a gene. CDR3: CASSQGGSYEQYF. Written as DNA, the CDR3 is TGCGCCAGCAGCCAGGGAGGGTCCTACGAGCAGTACTTC.

CDR3 sequence reads: CSVELAGVFKNIQYF. The CDR3 nucleotides read TGCAGCGTTGAGTTAGCGGGGGTCTTCAAAAACATTCAGTACTTC. This chain links TRBV29-1 with TRBJ2-4; 9 bases agree with TRBD2. CDR1 and CDR2 (germline): SQVTM, ANQGSEA. After removal of 3 bases from V and 3 bases from J, the junction contained 6 bases not matched to a gene. CDR3 size: 15 residues.

The chain combines TRBV9 with TRBJ1-1; D gene unclear. In germline, CDR1 is SGDLS, CDR2 YYNGEE. The CDR3 totals 17 residues. The V and J ends lost 3 bases and 0 bases respectively, with 18 bases between them. This CDR3 is CASSERGWGSMNTEAFF. The CDR3 DNA follows: TGTGCCAGCAGCGAGCGGGGATGGGGATCCATGAACACTGAAGCTTTCTTT. The full variable domain, with the rest looked up from reference TRBV9 and TRBJ1-1, is DSGVTQTPKHLITATGQRVTLRCSPRSGDLSVYWYQQSLDQGLQFLIQYYNGEERAKGNILERFSAQQFPDLHSELNLSSLELGDSALYFCASSERGWGSMNTEAFFGQGTRLTVV.

This clone was counted only a few times. This rearrangement joins TRBV4-1 to TRBJ1-4, with D maybe TRBD1 (6 bases). The V and J ends lost 0 bases and 3 bases respectively, with 11 bases between them. The CDR3 extends over 16 amino acids. The germline V gene has CDR1 MGHRA and CDR2 YSYEKL. The CDR3 region is CASSQDPTGPNEKLFF. In nucleotides, the CDR3 is TGCGCCAGCAGCCAAGATCCGACAGGACCTAATGAAAAACTGTTTTTT.

This clone came up a few times. V usage is TRBV6-1 and J usage is TRBJ2-3, with D possibly being TRBD2 (6 bases). The CDR3 loop spans 16 amino acids. Germline V lookup: CDR1 MNHNS, CDR2 SASEGT. Trimming removed 0 bases from V and 0 bases from J, with 10 bases in between. CDR3 nucleotide sequence: TGTGCCAGCAGTGAAGCGTCTCGGGAGAGCACAGATACGCAGTATTTT. Translation: CASSEASRESTDTQYF.

About this clone itself: One end of the junction does not line up with germline, which may come from a read error. This chain uses TRBV5-4 with TRBJ2-5, with D possibly being TRBD1 (5 bases). CDR3 length equals 13 residues. Germline loops: CDR1 SGHNT, CDR2 YYREEE (reference sequence). The CDR3 DNA is TGTGCCAGCAGCTATCCAGGGTCGGAGACCCGGTACTTC. It yields the protein CASSYPGSETRYF.

V is TRBV7-6 and J is TRBJ2-4, with 7 bases identical to TRBD1. CDR3 length equals 13 residues. Germline lookup yields CDR1 SGHVS and CDR2 FNYEAQ. Trimming at V came to 5 bases and at J to 7 bases, leaving 5 bases not matched to a gene. The CDR3 DNA is TGTGCCAGCAGCACGGTACAGGGGAACATTCAGTACTTC. Its protein product is CASSTVQGNIQYF.